This T cell receptor beta chain was recorded in a study of blood T cell repertoires in COVID-19. About the study: Italy, Spain and the United States were the sources of the convalescent and acute COVID-19 samples. In each case, the material was cDNA or gDNA derived from T cells, B-cell-depleted T cells, or PBMCs.

In its sample, this clone was seen a few times. Germline CDR1 reads LGHNA; CDR2 reads YNFKEQ. This CDR3 comprises 14 residues. V lost 7 bases and J 0 bases, leaving 12 bases between the germline ends. Authors' methods: Amplification from reference gene primers served as the basis for estimated nucleated cell counts. Here immunoSEQ multiplex PCR was the method, and the copy in TCRdb shows in-frame clones only, minus some. V and J calls and clone size are given by that table; D and trimming were obtained from the DNA. The data hold over 150,000 clones, with over 75% observed a single time. The chain links TRBV4-2 to TRBJ1-1, with a weak D call TRBD1 (5 bases). The TCR sequence derives from a woman aged 50 to 60 with acute or convalescent COVID-19. The source material was peripheral blood. The CDR3 protein is CASTDRRVNTEAFF. The CDR3 DNA reads TGTGCCAGCACCGACAGACGGGTGAACACTGAAGCTTTCTTT.